A single sample gave rise to the 20 T cell receptor beta chains below, sequenced in a study of shared clonotypes between healthy human individuals. The table came from immunoSEQ multiplex PCR; TCRdb's copy has only in-frame clones and leaves some out. The sample shows 170,000 or so clones, 65% to 80% of them seen only once. The sample was memory CD4+ T cells sorted from blood. As to subset: CD45RA-negative fraction. These receptors all stem from a young man in good health.

This clone was counted between two and nine times. This chain's CDR3 is CASARLAGPYEQYF. The CDR3 region has the DNA TGTGCCAGCGCGCGATTAGCGGGACCCTACGAGCAGTACTTC. The rearrangement links TRBV7-2 to TRBJ2-7; 8 nucleotides align to TRBD2. The CDR3 covers 14 residues. Germline lookup yields CDR1 SGHTA and CDR2 FQGNSA. V was clipped by 8 bases and J by 2 bases; unmatched bases: 8. Supplemented by reference TRBV7-2 and TRBJ2-7, the full variable domain reads GAGVSQSPSNKVTEKGKDVELRCDPISGHTALYWYRQSLGQGLEFLIYFQGNSAPDKSGLPSDRFSAERTGGSVSTLTIQRTQQEDSAVYLCASARLAGPYEQYFGPGTRLTVT.

This clone has only one observation. The chain joins TRBV29-1 to TRBJ2-3; D might be TRBD1 or TRBD2, each matching 5 bases. Looked up from germline, CDR1 is SQVTM and CDR2 is ANQGSEA. Trimming shortened V by 4 bases and J by 4 bases, and 18 bases separated the two germline ends. CDR3 size: 15 residues. The CDR3 is CSVVRTLGSADTQYF. As DNA, the CDR3 is TGCAGCGTTGTCCGGACACTGGGTAGCGCAGATACGCAGTATTTT.

CDR3 region: CASRLADSYNEQFF. The CDR3 nucleotides are TGTGCCAGCAGGTTAGCGGATTCCTACAATGAGCAGTTCTTC. The chain carries TRBV6-5 and TRBJ2-1; weak D call: TRBD2 (6 bases). This CDR3 region has 14 residues. Germline V CDR1 and CDR2: MNHEY, SVGAGI. The germline V and J ends were trimmed by 6 bases and 1 base, with 10 bases remaining between them.

This clone showed up many times. J is TRBJ2-7 and V is TRBV27; 12 nucleotides match TRBD2. The junction had 6 bases not matched to a gene; V was cut back by 5 bases and J by 4 bases. The CDR3 totals 15 residues. Germline CDR1 and CDR2: MNHEY and SMNVEV (reference sequence). In nucleotides, the CDR3 is TGTGCCAGCAGTGAGACTAGCGGGAGATGGTACGAGCAGTACTTC. Its protein is CASSETSGRWYEQYF.

The chain couples TRBV5-8 to TRBJ1-1; D unclear. The V gene lost 0 bases and the J gene lost 0 bases, with 3 bases spanning the gap. The CDR3 sequence is 13 residues long. The germline V gene has CDR1 SGHTS and CDR2 YDEGEE. In DNA, the CDR3 is TGTGCCAGCAGCTTGGACTTGAACACTGAAGCTTTCTTT. Encoded protein: CASSLDLNTEAFF.

The chain employs TRBV5-5 and TRBJ1-4; D is undetermined. Germline CDR1 is SGHKS and CDR2 is YYEKEE (reference sequence). This CDR3 contains 16 residues. Trimming took off 0 bases at V and 3 bases at J, with 12 bases between the two ends. The CDR3 DNA reads as TGTGCCAGCAGCTTGGAGGTCGGGCATGCTAATGAAAAACTGTTTTTT. Its translation: CASSLEVGHANEKLFF.

The chain carries TRBV5-3 and TRBJ2-5; maybe TRBD1 (7 bases). TRBV5-3 is assigned to the ORF class and has an uncertain function. This CDR3 comprises 17 residues. V was trimmed by 0 bases and J by 2 bases, leaving 17 bases between them. The CDR3 bases are TGTGCCAGAAGCTTGGGGCAGGGGGGACCCGAACAAGAGACCCAGTACTTC. Translating gives CARSLGQGGPEQETQYF.

This clone was detected a few times. The gene calls are TRBV28 and TRBJ2-7, with 7 bases identical to TRBD2. The CDR3 consists of 12 residues. The V segment lost 8 bases and the J segment 7 bases; nucleotides outside the gene matches: 8. Germline CDR1 MDHEN, CDR2 SYDVKM. The CDR3 DNA is TGTGCCAGCTCCACTAGCGTTCGGGAGCAGTACTTC. Translating gives CASSTSVREQYF.

The CDR3 here is CASSWDSRYEQYF. The CDR3 coding sequence is TGTGCCAGCAGTTGGGACTCCCGCTACGAGCAGTACTTC. The chain carries TRBV6-5 and TRBJ2-7; a weak D match, TRBD2 (6 bases). V lost 4 bases and J 3 bases, leaving 10 bases between the germline ends. This CDR3 has 13 amino acids. Germline V gene data show CDR1 as MNHEY and CDR2 as SVGAGI.

This clone was counted only a few times. The chain joins TRBV18 to TRBJ2-1, with D hard to call. There are 13 residues in the CDR3. Deletions cut 0 bases from V and 3 bases from J, with 3 bases between. Germline V CDR1 and CDR2: KGHSH, LQKENI. The CDR3 sequence is CASSPPLYNEQFF. For the CDR3, the DNA is TGTGCCAGCTCACCACCTCTCTACAATGAGCAGTTCTTC.

The CDR3: CASSKQGPGGWQPQHF. CDR3 nucleotide sequence: TGTGCCAGTAGCAAGCAGGGCCCAGGGGGTTGGCAGCCCCAGCATTTT. The rearrangement uses TRBV19 and TRBJ1-5; 7 positions match TRBD1. The CDR3 length is 16 residues. The V gene end was trimmed by 6 bases and the J gene end by 7 bases; junction bases not matched to a gene: 15. Germline CDR1 LNHDA, CDR2 SQIVND (reference sequence).

This clone was counted between two and nine times. The genes are TRBV19 and TRBJ1-5, with D unclear. The CDR3 is made up of 16 amino acids. Germline V gene lookup returns CDR1 LNHDA and CDR2 SQIVND (reference sequence). V was pared by 7 bases and J by 0 bases, with 16 bases between. The CDR3 loop is CASTALTGNSNQPQHF. CDR3 DNA: TGTGCCAGTACCGCCCTGACGGGAAATAGCAATCAGCCCCAGCATTTT.

V and J are TRBV15 and TRBJ2-3; D might be TRBD1 or TRBD2, each matching 5 bases. The CDR3 spans 11 residues. The germline V gene encodes CDR1 LNHNV and CDR2 YYDKDF (reference sequence). Trimming pared 5 bases from V and 7 bases from J, leaving 7 bases between. CDR3 loop: CATSRDHTQYF. The CDR3 nucleotides read TGTGCCACCAGCCGGGACCATACGCAGTATTTT. The whole variable domain, remainder taken from reference TRBV15 and TRBJ2-3, is DAMVIQNPRYQVTQFGKPVTLSCSQTLNHNVMYWYQQKSSQAPKLLFHYYDKDFNNEADTPDNFQSRRPNTSFCFLDIRSPGLGDTAMYLCATSRDHTQYFGPGTRLTVL.

This clone occurred a few times. In DNA form, the CDR3 reads TGTGCCAGCAGCGACAGGACTAGCGGAGAGACCCAGTACTTC. Translation gives CASSDRTSGETQYF. The chain couples TRBV11-3 to TRBJ2-5, with TRBD2 identical over 10 bases. The CDR3 totals 14 residues. With V trimmed by 5 bases and J by 4 bases, 4 bases remained unmatched. The germline V gene has CDR1 SGHNT and CDR2 YENEEA.

V usage is TRBV28 and J usage is TRBJ2-7; 7 bases map to TRBD1. V gave up 5 bases and J gave up 3 bases; unmatched junction bases: 7. From germline, CDR1 is MDHEN and CDR2 SYDVKM. The CDR3 runs to 14 residues. CDR3 in amino acids: CASSAPGGDYEQYF. The CDR3 region has the DNA TGTGCCAGCAGTGCCCCAGGGGGAGACTACGAGCAGTACTTC.

This sequence joins TRBV6-5 and TRBJ2-2; D is undetermined. V was trimmed by 8 bases and J by 0 bases, leaving 4 bases between them. Germline V gives CDR1 MNHEY, CDR2 SVGAGI. This CDR3 region has 12 residues. CDR3 protein: CASGTNTGELFF. In DNA form, the CDR3 reads TGTGCCAGCGGCACGAACACCGGGGAGCTGTTTTTT.

The chain has TRBV2 and TRBJ2-3; D unclear. Trimming left V 2 bases short and J 2 bases short, with 8 bases between. The CDR3 consists of 14 residues. The germline V gene has CDR1 SNHLY and CDR2 FYNNEI. The DNA of the CDR3 is TGTGCCAGCAGTGAATCCCGTTCCACAGATACGCAGTATTTT. The encoded protein is CASSESRSTDTQYF.

In its sample, this clone was seen a few times. At one boundary the junction diverges from the germline segment, which might be a read error. Other DNA sequences in this sample translate to the same CDR3. This chain uses TRBV7-6 with TRBJ2-7, with D unclear. The CDR3 runs 13 residues. CDR1 is SGHVS and CDR2 is FNYEAQ in the germline V gene. The CDR3 nucleotides are TGTGCCAGCAGCTTATATTATTCCTCCGAGCAGTACTTC. The encoded protein is CASSLYYSSEQYF.

This chain uses TRBV25-1 with TRBJ2-7, with D possibly matching TRBD2 (7 bases). The CDR3 length is 15 residues. V lost 8 bases to trimming and J lost 0 bases, with 17 bases between them. Germline V CDR1 and CDR2: MGHDK, SYGVNS. The CDR3 sequence is CASSNREGLSYEQYF. As DNA, the CDR3 is TGTGCCAGCTCAAACAGGGAGGGACTCTCCTACGAGCAGTACTTC.

V is TRBV11-2 and J is TRBJ1-2, with D perhaps matching TRBD1 (6 bases). The length of the CDR3 is 18 residues. Trimming took off 4 bases at V and 7 bases at J, with 28 bases between the two ends. CDR1 and CDR2 from the germline V gene are SGHAT and FQNNGV. The CDR3 DNA sequence: TGTGCCAGCAGCTCGGGGATCGGGACAACGATTACCTCTGGTGGCTACACCTTC. Protein sequence: CASSSGIGTTITSGGYTF.